In its sample, the clone carrying this TCR beta chain was seen many times. The antigen is undetermined. Time point described: longitudinal time-point 3. Unsorted libraries were derived from 2 million PBMCs stored at -80 C. The sample belongs to a study of neurological immune-mediated disorders. Points from the study as a whole: None of the CDR3 amino acid sequences in expanded clones turned up in more than one subject, which points to private repertoires in all groups. It was HTLV-1-associated myelopathy that showed the most TCR clonal expansion, while multiple sclerosis showed the least, falling below healthy controls.

Over 170 million TCR-beta sequences from 15-18 subjects came from every sequencing run. MiXCR, applied by TCRdb to the 5' RACE reads, yields one record per CDR3 protein. In the table there are around 51,000 distinct CDR3 sequences, roughly 12% of which are singletons. CDR3 length: 13 amino acids. Trimming cost V 0 bases and J 4 bases, with 10 bases left between them. CDR1 and CDR2 (germline): DFQATT, SNEGSKA (reference sequence). The chain employs TRBV20-1 and TRBJ2-7; D gene unclear. Sequenced sample: PBMCs. This TCR was sampled from a male donor with HTLV-1-associated myelopathy (HAM/TSP). Here the CDR3 DNA reads TGCAGTGCTAGAGATCTGTTAAGATACGAGCAGTACTTC. Amino acids: CSARDLLRYEQYF.